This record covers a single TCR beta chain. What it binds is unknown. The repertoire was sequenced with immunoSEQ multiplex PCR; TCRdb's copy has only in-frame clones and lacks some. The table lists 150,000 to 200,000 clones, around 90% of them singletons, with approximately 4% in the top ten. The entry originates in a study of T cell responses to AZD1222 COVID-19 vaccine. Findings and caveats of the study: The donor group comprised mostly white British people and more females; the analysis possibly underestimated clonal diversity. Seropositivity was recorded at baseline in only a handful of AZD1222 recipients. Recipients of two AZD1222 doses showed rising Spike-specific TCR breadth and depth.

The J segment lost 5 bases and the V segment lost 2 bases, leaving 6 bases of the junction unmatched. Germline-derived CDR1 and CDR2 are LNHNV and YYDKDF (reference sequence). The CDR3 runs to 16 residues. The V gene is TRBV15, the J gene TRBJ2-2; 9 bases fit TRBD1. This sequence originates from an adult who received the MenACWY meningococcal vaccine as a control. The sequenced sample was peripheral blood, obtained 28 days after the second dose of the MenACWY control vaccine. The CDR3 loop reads CATSRPGQGGTGELFF. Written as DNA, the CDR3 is TGTGCCACCAGCAGACCGGGACAGGGCGGGACCGGGGAGCTGTTTTTT.